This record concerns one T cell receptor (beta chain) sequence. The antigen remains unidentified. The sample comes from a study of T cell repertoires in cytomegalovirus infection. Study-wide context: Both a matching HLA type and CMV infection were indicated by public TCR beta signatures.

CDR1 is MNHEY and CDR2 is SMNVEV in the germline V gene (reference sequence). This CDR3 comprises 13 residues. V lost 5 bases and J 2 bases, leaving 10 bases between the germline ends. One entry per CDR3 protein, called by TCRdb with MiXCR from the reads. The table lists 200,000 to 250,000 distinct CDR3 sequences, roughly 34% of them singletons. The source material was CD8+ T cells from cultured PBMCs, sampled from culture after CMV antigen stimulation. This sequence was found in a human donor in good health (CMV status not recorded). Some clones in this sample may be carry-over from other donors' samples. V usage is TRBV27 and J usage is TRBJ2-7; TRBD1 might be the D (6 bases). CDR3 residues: CASSRDITYEQYF. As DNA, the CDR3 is TGTGCCAGCAGTCGGGACATCACCTACGAGCAGTACTTC.